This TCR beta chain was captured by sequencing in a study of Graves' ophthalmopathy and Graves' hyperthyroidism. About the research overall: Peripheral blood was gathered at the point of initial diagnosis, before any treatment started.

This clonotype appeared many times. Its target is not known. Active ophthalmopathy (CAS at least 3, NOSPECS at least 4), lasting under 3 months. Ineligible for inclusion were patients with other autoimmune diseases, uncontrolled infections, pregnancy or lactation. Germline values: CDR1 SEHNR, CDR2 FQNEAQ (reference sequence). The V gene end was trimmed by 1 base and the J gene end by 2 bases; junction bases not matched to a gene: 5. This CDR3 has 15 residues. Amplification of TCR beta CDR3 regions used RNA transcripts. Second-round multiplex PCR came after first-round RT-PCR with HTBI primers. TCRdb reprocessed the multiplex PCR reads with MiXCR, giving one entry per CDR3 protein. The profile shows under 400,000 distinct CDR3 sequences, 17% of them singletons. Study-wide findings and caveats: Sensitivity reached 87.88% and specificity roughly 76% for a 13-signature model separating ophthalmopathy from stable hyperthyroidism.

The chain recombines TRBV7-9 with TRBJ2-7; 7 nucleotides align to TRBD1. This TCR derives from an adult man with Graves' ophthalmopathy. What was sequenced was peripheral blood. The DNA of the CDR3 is TGTGCCAGCAGCTTAGGGGCCACAGGGGCCTACGAGCAGTACTTC. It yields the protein CASSLGATGAYEQYF.